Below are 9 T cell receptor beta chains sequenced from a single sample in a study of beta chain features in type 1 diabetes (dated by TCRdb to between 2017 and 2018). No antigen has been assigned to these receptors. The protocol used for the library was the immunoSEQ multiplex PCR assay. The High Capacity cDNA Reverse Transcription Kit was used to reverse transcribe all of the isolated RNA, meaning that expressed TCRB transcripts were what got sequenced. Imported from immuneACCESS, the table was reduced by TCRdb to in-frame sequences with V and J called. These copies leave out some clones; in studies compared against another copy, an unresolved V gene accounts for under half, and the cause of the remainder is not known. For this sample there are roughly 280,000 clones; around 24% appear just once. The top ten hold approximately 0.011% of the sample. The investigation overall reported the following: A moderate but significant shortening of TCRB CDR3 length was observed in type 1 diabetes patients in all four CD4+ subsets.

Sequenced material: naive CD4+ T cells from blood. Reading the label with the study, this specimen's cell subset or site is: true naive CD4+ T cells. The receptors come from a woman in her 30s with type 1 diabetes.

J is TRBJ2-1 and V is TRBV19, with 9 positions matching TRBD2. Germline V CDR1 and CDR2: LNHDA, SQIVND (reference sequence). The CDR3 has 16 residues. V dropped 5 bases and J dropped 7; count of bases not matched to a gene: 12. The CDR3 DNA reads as TGTGCCAGTAGTCATCCATGGGCGGGAGGGGGGAATGAGCAGTTCTTC. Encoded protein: CASSHPWAGGGNEQFF. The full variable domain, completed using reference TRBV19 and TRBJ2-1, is DGGITQSPKYLFRKEGQNVTLSCEQNLNHDAMYWYRQDPGQGLRLIYYSQIVNDFQKGDIAEGYSVSREKKESFPLTVTSAQKNPTAFYLCASSHPWAGGGNEQFFGPGTRLTVL.

In DNA form, the CDR3 reads TGTGCCACCGGACAGCCGCAAGAGACCCAGTACTTC. It codes for CATGQPQETQYF. The chain uses TRBV10-3 and TRBJ2-5; D is possibly TRBD1 (6 bases). V gave up 10 bases and J gave up 2 bases, with 11 bases separating them. Per the germline V gene, CDR1 is ENHRY and CDR2 is SYGVKD. This CDR3 is 12 amino acids long.

The CDR3 here is CASSQTGQHTEAFF. The CDR3, as DNA: TGCGCCAGCAGTCAAACGGGACAGCACACTGAAGCTTTCTTT. The J gene is TRBJ1-1, the V gene TRBV5-1; 7 bases are shared with TRBD1. The CDR3 sequence is 14 residues long. The ends lost 5 bases at V and 3 bases at J; junction bases unmatched: 7. From germline, CDR1 is SGHRS and CDR2 YFSETQ.

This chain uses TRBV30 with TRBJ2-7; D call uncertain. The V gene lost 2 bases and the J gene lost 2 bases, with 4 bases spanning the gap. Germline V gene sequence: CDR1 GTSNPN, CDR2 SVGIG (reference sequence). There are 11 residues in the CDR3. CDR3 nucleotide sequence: TGTGCCTGGAGTCAAACCTACGAGCAGTACTTC. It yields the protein CAWSQTYEQYF.

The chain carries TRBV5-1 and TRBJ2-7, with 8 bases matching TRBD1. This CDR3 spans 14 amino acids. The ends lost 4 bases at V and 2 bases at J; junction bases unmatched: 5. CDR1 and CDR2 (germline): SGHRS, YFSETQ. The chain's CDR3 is CASSLRTGPYEQYF. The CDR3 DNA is TGCGCCAGCAGCCTGCGGACAGGGCCCTACGAGCAGTACTTC.

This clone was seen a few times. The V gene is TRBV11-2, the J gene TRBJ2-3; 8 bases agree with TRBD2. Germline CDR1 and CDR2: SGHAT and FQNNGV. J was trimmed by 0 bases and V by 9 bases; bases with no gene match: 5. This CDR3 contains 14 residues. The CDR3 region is CASLAGLSTDTQYF. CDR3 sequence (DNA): TGTGCCAGTCTAGCGGGTTTAAGCACAGATACGCAGTATTTT.

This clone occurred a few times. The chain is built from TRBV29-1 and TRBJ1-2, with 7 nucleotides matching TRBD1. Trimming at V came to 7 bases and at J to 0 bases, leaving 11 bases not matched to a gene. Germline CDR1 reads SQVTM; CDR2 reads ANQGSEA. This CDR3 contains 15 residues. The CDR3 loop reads CSATITGATNYGYTF. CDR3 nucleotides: TGCAGCGCCACAATCACAGGGGCTACTAACTATGGCTACACCTTC. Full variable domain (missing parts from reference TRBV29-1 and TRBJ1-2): SAVISQKPSRDICQRGTSLTIQCQVDSQVTMMFWYRQQPGQSLTLIATANQGSEATYESGFVIDKFPISRPNLTFSTLTVSNMSPEDSSIYLCSATITGATNYGYTFGSGTRLTVV.

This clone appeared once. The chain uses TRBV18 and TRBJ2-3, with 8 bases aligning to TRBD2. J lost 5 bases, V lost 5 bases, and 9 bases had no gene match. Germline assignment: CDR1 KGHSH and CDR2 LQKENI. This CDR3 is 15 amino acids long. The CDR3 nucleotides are TGTGCCAGCTCAGACACTAGCGGAGGAGGAGATACGCAGTATTTT. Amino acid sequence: CASSDTSGGGDTQYF.

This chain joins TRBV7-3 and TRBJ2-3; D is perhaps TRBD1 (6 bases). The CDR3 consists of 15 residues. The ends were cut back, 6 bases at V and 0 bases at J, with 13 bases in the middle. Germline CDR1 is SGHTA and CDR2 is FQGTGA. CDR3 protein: CASSSGAPSTDTQYF. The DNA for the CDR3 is TGTGCCAGCAGTTCAGGGGCCCCTAGCACAGATACGCAGTATTTT.